The 10 T cell receptor beta chains listed next were all sequenced from one sample in a study of blood T cells in healthy people across ages. The use of a sample-barcoded 5' primer and a J-beta primer mix characterized a second PCR of roughly 6 to 11 cycles. MiXCR, run by TCRdb on the 5' RACE reads, gives a single entry per CDR3 protein. The repertoire holds some 900,000 distinct CDR3 sequences, with approximately 49% as singletons. Sequencing was performed on blood. The receptors were sampled from a man aged 30-40 years in good health.

The V and J genes are TRBV5-4 and TRBJ2-7; 7 positions match TRBD1. V trimming: 4 bases; J trimming: 1 base; junction bases outside the gene matches: 8. Per germline, CDR1 SGHNT and CDR2 YYREEE (reference sequence). This CDR3 contains 15 residues. The CDR3 sequence is CASSVDRSTSYEQYF. The CDR3 DNA is TGTGCCAGCAGCGTGGACAGGTCTACATCCTACGAGCAGTACTTC.

This chain connects TRBV28 to TRBJ2-2; D ambiguous. Germline CDR1 and CDR2: MDHEN and SYDVKM. CDR3 length equals 12 residues. V shed 6 bases and J shed 8 bases, with 10 bases lying between them. CDR3 protein: CASSPVGGELFF. CDR3 sequence (DNA): TGTGCCAGCAGCCCCGTGGGGGGGGAGCTGTTTTTT.

With respect to this clonotype: The junction does not match germline at one end; this may be a read error. J is TRBJ2-1 and V is TRBV12-3 or TRBV12-4, with D hard to call. The CDR3 extends over 12 amino acids. The CDR3 DNA reads TGTGCCACCACCGACTCCTCCAATGAGCAGTTCTTC. This encodes CATTDSSNEQFF.

V usage is TRBV5-1 and J usage is TRBJ2-3; D may correspond to TRBD1 or TRBD2 (5 bases each). The germline V and J ends were trimmed by 0 bases and 1 base, with 9 bases remaining between them. This CDR3 region has 15 residues. Germline V gene sequence: CDR1 SGHRS, CDR2 YFSETQ. This CDR3 reads CASSLGDGGTDTQYF. Here the CDR3 DNA reads TGCGCCAGCAGCTTGGGGGACGGAGGCACAGATACGCAGTATTTT.

This clonotype has a handful of counts. The V call is TRBV12-3 or TRBV12-4, the J call TRBJ2-2; D remains ambiguous. The CDR3 is 15 residues long. Trimming shortened V by 2 bases and J by 6 bases, and 13 bases separated the two germline ends. The CDR3 coding sequence is TGTGCCAGCAGTTTATTGTCCGGTCCCTCCGGGGAGCTGTTTTTT. It translates to CASSLLSGPSGELFF.

This clonotype was detected many times. J is TRBJ1-2 and V is TRBV18; 8 bases line up with TRBD1. The CDR3 runs 15 residues. Trimming took 3 bases from V and 4 from J; bases not matched to a gene: 7. From germline, CDR1 is KGHSH and CDR2 LQKENI. CDR3 sequence (DNA): TGTGCCAGCTCACCTGGGAACAGGGGGGTCTATGGCTACACCTTC. Translation: CASSPGNRGVYGYTF.

There are many counts of this clonotype. This chain joins TRBV4-1 and TRBJ2-3; a possible D gene is TRBD2 (6 bases). Trimming shortened V by 2 bases and J by 0 bases, and 12 bases separated the two germline ends. The germline V gene has CDR1 MGHRA and CDR2 YSYEKL. This CDR3 spans 16 amino acids. The CDR3 here is CASSQFDRGSTDTQYF. The CDR3 DNA follows: TGCGCCAGCAGCCAATTTGACCGGGGGAGCACAGATACGCAGTATTTT.

J is TRBJ2-5 and V is TRBV28; TRBD2 aligns across 15 bases. Germline V CDR1 and CDR2: MDHEN, SYDVKM. The CDR3 covers 16 residues. V was clipped by 5 bases and J by 2 bases; unmatched bases: 3. The CDR3: CASSGTSGGLQETQYF. Written as DNA, the CDR3 is TGTGCCAGCAGTGGGACTAGCGGGGGGCTACAAGAGACCCAGTACTTC. Complete variable domain (other parts from reference TRBV28 and TRBJ2-5): DVKVTQSSRYLVKRTGEKVFLECVQDMDHENMFWYRQDPGLGLRLIYFSYDVKMKEKGDIPEGYSVSREKKERFSLILESASTNQTSMYLCASSGTSGGLQETQYFGPGTRLLVL.

CDR3 residues: CSVRVQGSSNQPQHF. The CDR3 DNA follows: TGCAGTGTAAGGGTTCAGGGTTCTAGCAATCAGCCCCAGCATTTT. The chain links TRBV20-1 to TRBJ1-5; D is perhaps TRBD1 (5 bases). The germline V gene has CDR1 DFQATT and CDR2 SNEGSKA (reference sequence). Trimming removed 7 bases at V and 0 bases at J, with 16 bases between. The CDR3 is made up of 15 amino acids.

The chain uses TRBV6-2 or TRBV6-3 and TRBJ1-6, with TRBD1 matching 10 bases. Germline CDR1 and CDR2: MNHEY and SVGEGT. The J segment lost 10 bases and the V segment lost 5 bases, leaving 8 bases of the junction unmatched. CDR3 size: 15 residues. The CDR3 bases are TGTGCCAGCAGTGACCCCGGGACAGGGGACTCACCCCTCCACTTT. Amino acids: CASSDPGTGDSPLHF.